The rows below give T cell receptor beta chains drawn from one sample of a study of blood T cell repertoires in COVID-19. Using immunoSEQ multiplex PCR, the repertoire was profiled, and TCRdb retains in-frame clones only, with some absent. The sample holds about 130,000 clones, 75% to 90% seen once. What was sequenced was peripheral blood. These receptors came from a human donor in a cohort sampled during active COVID-19. CDR3s include the opening cysteine and the closing phenylalanine or tryptophan. D genes are given only for firm matches. The size entry is marked missing in some rows and otherwise reads once, few, many or a size class.

v_call	clone_size	d_call	j_call	cdr3_nt	cdr3_aa
TRBV7-6	few	TRBD1	TRBJ1-4	TGTGCCAGCAGCTCCCGGGACAGGGGGGAAAAACTGTTTTTT	CASSSRDRGEKLFF
TRBV3-1/TRBV3-2	-	TRBD1	TRBJ1-1	TGTGCCAGCAGCCCACGGACAGGGTGGGCTTTCTTT	CASSPRTGWAFF
TRBV25-1	-	-	TRBJ2-7	TGTGCCAGCGCACGGGATTACGAGCAGTACTTC	CASARDYEQYF
TRBV12-3/TRBV12-4	-	-	TRBJ2-2	TGTGCCAGCAGGAGACAGGTCACCGGGGAGCTGTTTTTT	CASRRQVTGELFF
TRBV7-8	-	TRBD2	TRBJ2-5	TGTGCCAGCAGTGGACTAGTCCGGGCGGGAGAGACCCAGTACTTC	CASSGLVRAGETQYF
TRBV18	-	TRBD2	TRBJ2-5	TGTGCCAGCTCCCTCTATACTAGCGGCCAAGAGACCCAGTACTTC	CASSLYTSGQETQYF
TRBV10-2	-	-	TRBJ1-4	TGCGCCAGCAGTGAACGCAGGGTAGGAGAAAAACTGTTTTTT	CASSERRVGEKLFF
TRBV14	-	TRBD1	TRBJ1-1	TGTGCCAGCAGCCGCGGACAGGGCCCCTACACTGAAGCTTTCTTT	CASSRGQGPYTEAFF
TRBV29-1	-	-	TRBJ2-5	TGCAGCGTTGATGGCGGTCCAGAGACCCAGTACTTC	CSVDGGPETQYF
TRBV5-6	once	-	TRBJ1-4	TGTGCCAGCAGCTTGATGGTCGGCCAGGGAATTGGCGGTAATGAAAAACTGTTTTTT	CASSLMVGQGIGGNEKLFF
TRBV5-1	-	-	TRBJ1-1	TGCGCCACCCGGACGGAGGGAGCTGAAGCTTTCTTT	CATRTEGAEAFF
TRBV7-6	-	TRBD1	TRBJ1-1	TGTGCCAGCAGCTTGGGACAGTCGATGAACACTGAAGCTTTCTTT	CASSLGQSMNTEAFF
TRBV5-4	-	TRBD1	TRBJ1-1	TGTGCCAGCAGCTTTGGACAGGGGGGTAGGGACACTGAAGCTTTCTTT	CASSFGQGGRDTEAFF
TRBV4-3	-	-	TRBJ2-1	TGCGCCAGCAGCCAAGAGACTAGAGTGTCCTACAATGAGCAGTTCTTC	CASSQETRVSYNEQFF
TRBV7-8	-	-	TRBJ1-2	TGTGCCAGCAGCTCCAGAGGGGGGGCAGTTACTGGCTACACCTTC	CASSSRGGAVTGYTF
TRBV2	once	-	TRBJ1-1	TGTGCCAGCAGTGGTCAGGGTAAGAGTGAAGCTTTCTTT	CASSGQGKSEAFF
TRBV19	-	TRBD1	TRBJ1-6	TGTGCCAGTAGCCTCGGACAGGGGGGTTCACCCCTCCACTTT	CASSLGQGGSPLHF
TRBV11-2	-	TRBD1	TRBJ2-3	TGTGCCAGCAGCTTAAAGGGGGCTGGGAAAGATACGCAGTATTTT	CASSLKGAGKDTQYF
TRBV19	-	-	TRBJ1-1	TGTGCCAGTAGTATCGGGGATATGAACACTGAAGCTTTCTTT	CASSIGDMNTEAFF
TRBV6-6	once	-	TRBJ1-4	TGTGCCAGCAGCCCCCTAGGGGATACAACTAATGAAAAACTGTTTTTT	CASSPLGDTTNEKLFF
TRBV5-6	-	-	TRBJ1-3	TGTGCCAGCAGCTTGGGCCGGGTCGGAAACACCATATATTTT	CASSLGRVGNTIYF
TRBV30	-	TRBD1	TRBJ1-6	TGTGCCTGGGATGCCGGGACAGGGACGTCCTCACCCCTCCACTTT	CAWDAGTGTSSPLHF
TRBV6-5	-	-	TRBJ1-6	TGTGCCAGCAGGACAGACCACCCTAATTCACCCCTCCACTTT	CASRTDHPNSPLHF
TRBV9	-	-	TRBJ2-3	TGTGCCAGCAGCGTTGGGGGGGCCGACACAGATACGCAGTATTTT	CASSVGGADTDTQYF
TRBV5-1	-	-	TRBJ1-5	TGCGCCAGCAGTCTGGCGGGGGGAGCAAATCAGCCCCAGCATTTT	CASSLAGGANQPQHF
TRBV7-3	-	-	TRBJ2-5	TGTGCCAGCAGCTTCCGGGGACTCCGGTTGGGAAGGGAGACCCAGTACTTC	CASSFRGLRLGRETQYF
TRBV11-3	-	TRBD2	TRBJ2-1	TGTGCCAGCAGCACGACCCGACTAGCGGAGAGATACAATGAGCAGTTCTTC	CASSTTRLAERYNEQFF
TRBV9	-	-	TRBJ1-2	TGTGCCAGCAGCGTAGGGGGGGATGGTGGCTACACCTTC	CASSVGGDGGYTF
TRBV28	-	-	TRBJ1-2	TGTGCCAGCGACGGGGGGGACTATGGCTACACCTTC	CASDGGDYGYTF
TRBV11-2	-	-	TRBJ2-3	TGTGCCAGCAGCTTAGATAGCCACACAGATACGCAGTATTTT	CASSLDSHTDTQYF
TRBV30	-	TRBD2	TRBJ2-3	TGTGCCTGGAGCCCCCCGGGACTACCGACAGATACGCAGTATTTT	CAWSPPGLPTDTQYF
TRBV24-1	-	TRBD2	TRBJ2-3	TGTGCCACCAGTGACTTCGGACTAGCGGGAGCCGTCAGCGCAGATACGCAGTATTTT	CATSDFGLAGAVSADTQYF
TRBV6-5	once	-	TRBJ1-1	TGTGCCAGCAGCACTTTCCGGGGAACTGAAGCTTTCTTT	CASSTFRGTEAFF
TRBV5-1	-	TRBD2	TRBJ2-5	TGCGCCAGCAGAAGGACTAGCGCAATAGGGACCCAGTACTTC	CASRRTSAIGTQYF
TRBV28	few	-	TRBJ1-1	TGTGCCAGCAGTTCCCTTGACATGAACACTGAAGCTTTCTTT	CASSSLDMNTEAFF
TRBV9	-	-	TRBJ1-2	TGTGCCAGCAGCGAACAGGGATTTTTAGGTGATGGCTACACCTTC	CASSEQGFLGDGYTF
TRBV13	-	TRBD1	TRBJ2-1	TGTGCCAGCAGTCCCGACAGGGGGCTTTTCGATGAGCAGTTCTTC	CASSPDRGLFDEQFF
TRBV5-1	medium-sized	TRBD2	TRBJ2-1	TGCGCCAGCCACTTCGGGGCTCGAGGGACTAGCAAGAATGAGCAGTTCTTC	CASHFGARGTSKNEQFF
TRBV6-5	-	-	TRBJ2-1	TGTGCTACTGGGGCGGGGAGCTCCTACAATGAGCAGTTCTTC	CATGAGSSYNEQFF
TRBV7-9	once	-	TRBJ1-2	TGTGCCAGCAGCGAGGACGTCTTCAGGGGTGGCTACACCTTC	CASSEDVFRGGYTF
TRBV29-1	-	-	TRBJ1-2	TGCAGCGTTGTACAGGGAATCCATGGCTACACCTTC	CSVVQGIHGYTF
TRBV27	-	TRBD1	TRBJ1-1	TGTGCCAGCAGCTACGACAGGGGTCGGGGGAACACTGAAGCTTTCTTT	CASSYDRGRGNTEAFF
TRBV6-5	-	TRBD1	TRBJ1-2	TGTGCCAGCAGTACCCAGGACAGGGTCCACTTC	CASSTQDRVHF
TRBV15	-	-	TRBJ2-7	TGTGCCATTAAGGACATGGACTACGAGCAGTACTTC	CAIKDMDYEQYF
TRBV7-2	-	TRBD2	TRBJ2-3	TGTGCCAGCAGCCACGCCCTCCCACTAGCGGGAGCAGATACGCAGTATTTT	CASSHALPLAGADTQYF
TRBV2	-	TRBD2	TRBJ2-1	TGTGCCAGCAGTGAGAGCGGGACCGCCGTCAATGAGCAGTTCTTC	CASSESGTAVNEQFF
TRBV28	-	-	TRBJ2-1	TGTGCCAGCAGTCCGACCCTTTTGGGCCATGAGCAGTTCTTC	CASSPTLLGHEQFF
TRBV6-1	-	-	TRBJ1-2	TGTGCCAGCAGTGAAGCGGGGGGGGATTTCTATGGCTACACCTTC	CASSEAGGDFYGYTF
TRBV12-5	few	TRBD2	TRBJ2-3	TGTGCTAGTGGTGGGAACGGGGGGGTGTCAGATACGCAGTATTTT	CASGGNGGVSDTQYF
TRBV2	-	-	TRBJ2-3	TGTGCCAGCAGCGGGGTAACAGATACGCAGTATTTT	CASSGVTDTQYF
TRBV6-5	-	-	TRBJ1-2	TGTGCCAGCAGTTCTAATACGAAATCAGGGTTGGGCTACACCTTC	CASSSNTKSGLGYTF
TRBV29-1	-	-	TRBJ1-2	TGCAGCGGACTACATCCCCCACCGGACGATGGCTACACCTTC	CSGLHPPPDDGYTF
TRBV5-1	-	-	TRBJ1-5	TGCGCCAGCAGCCTTCGTGGGAGTTTCGGTCAGCCCCAGCATTTT	CASSLRGSFGQPQHF
TRBV10-3	-	TRBD1	TRBJ1-6	TGTGCCATTAGGACAGGGGTGAATAATTCACCCCTCCACTTT	CAIRTGVNNSPLHF
TRBV4-3	-	-	TRBJ2-7	TGCGCCAGCAGCCAATTCTACCCCTCCTACGAGCAGTACTTC	CASSQFYPSYEQYF
TRBV9	-	-	TRBJ1-6	TGTGCCAGCAGCCTGGGGGGGTATTCACCCCTCCACTTT	CASSLGGYSPLHF
TRBV29-1	once	TRBD2	TRBJ2-3	TGCAGCGTTGAACTAGGACTAGCGGGAGCAGATACGCAGTATTTT	CSVELGLAGADTQYF
TRBV9	-	-	TRBJ2-5	TGTGCCAGCAGCCCCGGGGGGCTGGGGACCCAGTACTTC	CASSPGGLGTQYF
TRBV6-2/TRBV6-3	-	TRBD1	TRBJ1-2	TGTGCCAGCAGTTGGGCCGGGACAGCTAACTATGGCTACACCTTC	CASSWAGTANYGYTF
TRBV20-1	-	-	TRBJ1-1	TGCAGTGCTAGTATGGTAGTAAACACTGAAGCTTTCTTT	CSASMVVNTEAFF